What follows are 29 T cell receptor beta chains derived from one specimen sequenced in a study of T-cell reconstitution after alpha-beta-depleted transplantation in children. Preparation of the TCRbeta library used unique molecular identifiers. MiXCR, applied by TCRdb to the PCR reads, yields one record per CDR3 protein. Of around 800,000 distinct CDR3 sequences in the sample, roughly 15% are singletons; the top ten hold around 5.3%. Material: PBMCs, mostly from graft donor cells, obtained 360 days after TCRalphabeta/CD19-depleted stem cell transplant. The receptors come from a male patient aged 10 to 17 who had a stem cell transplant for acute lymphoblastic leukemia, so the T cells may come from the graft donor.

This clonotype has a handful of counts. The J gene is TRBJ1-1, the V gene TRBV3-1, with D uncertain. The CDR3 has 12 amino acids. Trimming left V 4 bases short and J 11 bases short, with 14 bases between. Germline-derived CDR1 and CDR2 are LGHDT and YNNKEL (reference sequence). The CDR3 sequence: CASSPSTSMAFF. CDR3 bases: TGTGCCAGCAGCCCCTCGACAAGTATGGCTTTCTTT.

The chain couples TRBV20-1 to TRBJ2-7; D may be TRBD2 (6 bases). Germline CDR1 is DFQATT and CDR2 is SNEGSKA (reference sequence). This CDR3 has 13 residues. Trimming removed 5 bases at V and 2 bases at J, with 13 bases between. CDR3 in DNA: TGCAGTGCTCCCGGAGGGTCTCCCTACGAGCAGTACTTC. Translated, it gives CSAPGGSPYEQYF.

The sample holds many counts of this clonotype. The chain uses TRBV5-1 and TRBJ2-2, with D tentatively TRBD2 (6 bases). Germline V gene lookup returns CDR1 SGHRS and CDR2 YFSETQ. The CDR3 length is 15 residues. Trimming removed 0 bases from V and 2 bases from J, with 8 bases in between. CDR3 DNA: TGCGCCAGCAGCTTGGTAGCGGTTAACACCGGGGAGCTGTTTTTT. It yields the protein CASSLVAVNTGELFF.

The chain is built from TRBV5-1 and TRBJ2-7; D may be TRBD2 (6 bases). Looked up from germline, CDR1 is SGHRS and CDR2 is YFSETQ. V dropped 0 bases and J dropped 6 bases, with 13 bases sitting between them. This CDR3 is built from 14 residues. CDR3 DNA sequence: TGCGCCAGCAGCTTGGAGGGGAGGACCTCCGAGCAGTACTTC. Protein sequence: CASSLEGRTSEQYF.

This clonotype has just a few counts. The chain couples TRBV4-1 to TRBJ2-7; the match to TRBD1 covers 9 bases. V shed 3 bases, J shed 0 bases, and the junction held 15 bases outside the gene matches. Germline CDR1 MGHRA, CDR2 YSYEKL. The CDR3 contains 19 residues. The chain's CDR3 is CASSHPSPYRGQFSYEQYF. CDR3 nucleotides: TGCGCCAGCAGCCACCCAAGTCCGTACAGGGGGCAATTCTCCTACGAGCAGTACTTC.

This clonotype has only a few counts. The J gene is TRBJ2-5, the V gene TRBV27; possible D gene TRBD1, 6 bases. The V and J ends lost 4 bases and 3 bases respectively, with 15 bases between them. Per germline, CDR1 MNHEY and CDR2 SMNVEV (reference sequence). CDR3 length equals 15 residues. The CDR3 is CASSSPGHYKETQYF. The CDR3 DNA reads TGTGCCAGCAGTTCGCCGGGACACTATAAAGAGACCCAGTACTTC.

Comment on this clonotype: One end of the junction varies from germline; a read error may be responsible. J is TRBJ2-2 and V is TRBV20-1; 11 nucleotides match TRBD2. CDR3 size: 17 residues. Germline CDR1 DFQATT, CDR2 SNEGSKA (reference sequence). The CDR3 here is CCARAGTSGRPTGELFF. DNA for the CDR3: TGCTGTGCTAGAGCGGGGACTAGCGGTCGGCCCACCGGGGAGCTGTTTTTT.

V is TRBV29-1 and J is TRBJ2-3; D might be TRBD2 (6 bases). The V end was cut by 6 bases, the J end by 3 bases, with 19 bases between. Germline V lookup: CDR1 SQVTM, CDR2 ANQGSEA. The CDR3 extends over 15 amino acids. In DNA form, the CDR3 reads TGCAGCGTCGCCCCCTCAGGACTACCGACAGATACGCAGTATTTT. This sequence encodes CSVAPSGLPTDTQYF.

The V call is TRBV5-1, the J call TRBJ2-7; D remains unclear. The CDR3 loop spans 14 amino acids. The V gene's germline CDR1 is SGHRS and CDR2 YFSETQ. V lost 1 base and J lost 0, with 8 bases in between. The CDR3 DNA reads TGCGCCAGCAGCTTGTGGCCCCTCTCCTACGAGCAGTACTTC. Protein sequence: CASSLWPLSYEQYF.

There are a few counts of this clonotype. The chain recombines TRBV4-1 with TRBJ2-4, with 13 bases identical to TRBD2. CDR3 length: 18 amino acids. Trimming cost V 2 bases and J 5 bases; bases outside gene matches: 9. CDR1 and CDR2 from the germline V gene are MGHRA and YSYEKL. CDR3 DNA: TGCGCCAGCAGCCAACCCGGACTAGCGGGAGAAGGGGAAAACATTCAGTACTTC. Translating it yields CASSQPGLAGEGENIQYF.

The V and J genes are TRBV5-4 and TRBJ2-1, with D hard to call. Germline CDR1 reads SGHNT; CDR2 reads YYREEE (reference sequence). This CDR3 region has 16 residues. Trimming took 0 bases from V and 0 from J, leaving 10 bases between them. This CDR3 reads CASSLASSSSYNEQFF. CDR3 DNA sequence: TGTGCCAGCAGCTTGGCCAGTTCAAGCTCCTACAATGAGCAGTTCTTC.

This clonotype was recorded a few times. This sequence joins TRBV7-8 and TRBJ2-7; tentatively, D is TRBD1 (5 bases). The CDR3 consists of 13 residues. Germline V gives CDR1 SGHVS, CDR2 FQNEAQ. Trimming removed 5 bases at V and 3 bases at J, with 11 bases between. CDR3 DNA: TGTGCCAGCAGCCCGGCCAGGGTCTACGAGCAGTACTTC. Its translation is CASSPARVYEQYF.

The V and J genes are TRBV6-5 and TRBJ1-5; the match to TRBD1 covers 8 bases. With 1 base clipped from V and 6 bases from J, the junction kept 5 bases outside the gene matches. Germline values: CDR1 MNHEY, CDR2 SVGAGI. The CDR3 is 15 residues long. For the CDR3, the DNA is TGTGCCAGCAGTTACTTACAGGGGGGAGGTCAGCCCCAGCATTTT. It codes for CASSYLQGGGQPQHF.

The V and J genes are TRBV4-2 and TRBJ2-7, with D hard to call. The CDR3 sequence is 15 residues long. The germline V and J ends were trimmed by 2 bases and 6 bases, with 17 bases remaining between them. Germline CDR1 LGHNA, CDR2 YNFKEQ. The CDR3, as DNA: TGTGCCAGCAGCCAAAATCAAGGGTCTTTCTCCGAGCAGTACTTC. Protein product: CASSQNQGSFSEQYF.

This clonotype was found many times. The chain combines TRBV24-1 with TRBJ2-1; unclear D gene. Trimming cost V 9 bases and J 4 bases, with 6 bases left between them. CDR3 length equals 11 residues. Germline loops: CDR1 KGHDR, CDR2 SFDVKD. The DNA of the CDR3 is TGTGCCACCGGAAAATACAATGAGCAGTTCTTC. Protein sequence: CATGKYNEQFF.

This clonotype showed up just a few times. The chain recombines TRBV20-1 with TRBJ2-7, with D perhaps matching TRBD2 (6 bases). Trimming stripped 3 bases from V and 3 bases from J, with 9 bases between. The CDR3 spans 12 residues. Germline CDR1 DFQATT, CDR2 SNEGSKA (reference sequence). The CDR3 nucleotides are TGCAGTGCTAGGGCCGGGGGCTACGAGCAGTACTTC. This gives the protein CSARAGGYEQYF.

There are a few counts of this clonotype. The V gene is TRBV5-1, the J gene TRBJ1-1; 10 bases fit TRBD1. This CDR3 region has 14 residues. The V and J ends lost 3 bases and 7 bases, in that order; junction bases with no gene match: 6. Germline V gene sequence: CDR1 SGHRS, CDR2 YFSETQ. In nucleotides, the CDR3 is TGCGCCAGCAGCTCCTGGACAGGGGGGCTTGAAGCTTTCTTT. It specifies CASSSWTGGLEAFF.

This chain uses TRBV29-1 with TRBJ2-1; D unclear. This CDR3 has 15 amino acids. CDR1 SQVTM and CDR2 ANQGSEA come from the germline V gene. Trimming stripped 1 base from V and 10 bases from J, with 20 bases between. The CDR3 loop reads CSVEGSPLLKGEQFF. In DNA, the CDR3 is TGCAGCGTTGAAGGGTCTCCTCTCCTAAAGGGCGAGCAGTTCTTC.

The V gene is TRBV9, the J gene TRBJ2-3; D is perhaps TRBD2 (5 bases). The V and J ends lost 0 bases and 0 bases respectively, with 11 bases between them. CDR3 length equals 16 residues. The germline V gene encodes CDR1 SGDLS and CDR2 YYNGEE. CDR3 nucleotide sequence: TGTGCCAGCAGCGTAGTACACGGACTCAGCACAGATACGCAGTATTTT. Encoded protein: CASSVVHGLSTDTQYF.

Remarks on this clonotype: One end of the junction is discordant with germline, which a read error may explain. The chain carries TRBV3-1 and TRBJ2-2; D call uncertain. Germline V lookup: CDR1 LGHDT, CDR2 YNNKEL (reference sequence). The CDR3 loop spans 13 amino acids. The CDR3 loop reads CVSSQENTGELFF. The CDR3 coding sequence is TGTGTCAGCAGCCAGGAGAACACCGGGGAGCTGTTTTTT.

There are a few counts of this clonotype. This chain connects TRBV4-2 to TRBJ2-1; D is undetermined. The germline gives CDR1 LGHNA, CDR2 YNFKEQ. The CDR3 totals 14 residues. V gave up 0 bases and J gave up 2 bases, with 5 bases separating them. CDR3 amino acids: CASSQDRAYNEQFF. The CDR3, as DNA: TGTGCCAGCAGCCAAGATCGGGCCTACAATGAGCAGTTCTTC.

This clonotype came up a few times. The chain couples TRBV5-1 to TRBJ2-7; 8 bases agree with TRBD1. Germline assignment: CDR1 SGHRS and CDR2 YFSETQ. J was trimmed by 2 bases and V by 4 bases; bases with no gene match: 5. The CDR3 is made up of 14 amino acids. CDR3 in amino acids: CASSGGQATYEQYF. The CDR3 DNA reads TGCGCCAGCAGCGGGGGACAGGCTACCTACGAGCAGTACTTC. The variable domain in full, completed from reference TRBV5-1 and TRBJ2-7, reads KAGVTQTPRYLIKTRGQQVTLSCSPISGHRSVSWYQQTPGQGLQFLFEYFSETQRNKGNFPGRFSGRQFSNSRSEMNVSTLELGDSALYLCASSGGQATYEQYFGPGTRLTVT.

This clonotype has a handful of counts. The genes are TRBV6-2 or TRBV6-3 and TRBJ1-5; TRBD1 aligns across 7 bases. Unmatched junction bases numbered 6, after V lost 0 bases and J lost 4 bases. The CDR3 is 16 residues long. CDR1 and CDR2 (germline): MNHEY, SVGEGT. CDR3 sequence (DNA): TGTGCCAGCAGTTACTCGAAGGCCAGGGGGAATCAGCCCCAGCATTTT. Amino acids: CASSYSKARGNQPQHF.

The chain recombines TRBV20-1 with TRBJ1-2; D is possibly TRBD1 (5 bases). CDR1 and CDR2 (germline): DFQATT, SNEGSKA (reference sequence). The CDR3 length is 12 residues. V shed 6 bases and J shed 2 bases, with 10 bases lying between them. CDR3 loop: CSARQKNYGYTF. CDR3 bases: TGCAGTGCGAGACAGAAAAACTATGGCTACACCTTC.

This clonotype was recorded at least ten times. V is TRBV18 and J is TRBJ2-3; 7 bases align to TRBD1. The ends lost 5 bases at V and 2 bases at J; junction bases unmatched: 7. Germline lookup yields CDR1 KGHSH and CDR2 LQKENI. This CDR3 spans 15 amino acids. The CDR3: CASSSPGQPTDTQYF. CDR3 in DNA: TGTGCCAGCTCATCCCCGGGACAGCCCACAGATACGCAGTATTTT.

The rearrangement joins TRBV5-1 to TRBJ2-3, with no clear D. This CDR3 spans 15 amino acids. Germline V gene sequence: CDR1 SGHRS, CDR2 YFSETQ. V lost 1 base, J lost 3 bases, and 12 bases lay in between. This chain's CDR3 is CASSLTAGRTDTQYF. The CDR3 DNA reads TGCGCCAGCAGCTTGACCGCCGGGCGGACAGATACGCAGTATTTT.

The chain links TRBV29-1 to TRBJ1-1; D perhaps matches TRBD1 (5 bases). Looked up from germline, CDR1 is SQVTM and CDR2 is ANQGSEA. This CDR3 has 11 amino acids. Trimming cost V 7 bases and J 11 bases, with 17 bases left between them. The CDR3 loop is CSADRTWTAFF. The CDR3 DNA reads TGCAGCGCAGACAGAACCTGGACGGCTTTCTTT.

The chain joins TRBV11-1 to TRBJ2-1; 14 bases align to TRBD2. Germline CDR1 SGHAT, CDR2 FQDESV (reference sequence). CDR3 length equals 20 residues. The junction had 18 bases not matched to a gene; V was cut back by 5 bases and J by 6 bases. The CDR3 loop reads CASSPLPGTSGRGASNEQFF. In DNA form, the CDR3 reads TGTGCCAGCAGCCCACTTCCCGGGACTAGCGGGAGAGGGGCCTCCAATGAGCAGTTCTTC.

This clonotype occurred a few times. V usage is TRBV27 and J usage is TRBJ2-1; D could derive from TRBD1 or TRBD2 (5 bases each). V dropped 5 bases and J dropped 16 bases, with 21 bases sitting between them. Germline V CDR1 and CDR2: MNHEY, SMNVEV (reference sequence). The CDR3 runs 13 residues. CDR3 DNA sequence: TGTGCCAGCAGTCTCCGGGGCTGGGGCCGGGGATTCTTC. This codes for CASSLRGWGRGFF.